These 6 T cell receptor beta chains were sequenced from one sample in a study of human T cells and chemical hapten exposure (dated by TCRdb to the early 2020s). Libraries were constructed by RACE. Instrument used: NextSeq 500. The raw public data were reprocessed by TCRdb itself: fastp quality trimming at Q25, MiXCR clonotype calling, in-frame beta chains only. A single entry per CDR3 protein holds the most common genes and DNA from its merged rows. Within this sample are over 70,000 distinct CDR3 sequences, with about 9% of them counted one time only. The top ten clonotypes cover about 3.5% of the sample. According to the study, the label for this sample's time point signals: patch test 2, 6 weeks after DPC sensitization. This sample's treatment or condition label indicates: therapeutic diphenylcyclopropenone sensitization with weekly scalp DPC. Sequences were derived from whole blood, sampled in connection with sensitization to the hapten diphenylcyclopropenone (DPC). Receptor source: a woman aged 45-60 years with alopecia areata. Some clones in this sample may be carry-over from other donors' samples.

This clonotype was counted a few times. The CDR3 DNA reads as TGTGCCAGCAGCTTAGGAGAATACAATGAGCAGTTCTTC. This sequence encodes CASSLGEYNEQFF. V usage is TRBV7-9 and J usage is TRBJ2-1; no clear D. Germline loops: CDR1 SEHNR, CDR2 FQNEAQ (reference sequence). CDR3 length: 13 residues. The V and J ends lost 1 base and 4 bases respectively, with 5 bases between them.

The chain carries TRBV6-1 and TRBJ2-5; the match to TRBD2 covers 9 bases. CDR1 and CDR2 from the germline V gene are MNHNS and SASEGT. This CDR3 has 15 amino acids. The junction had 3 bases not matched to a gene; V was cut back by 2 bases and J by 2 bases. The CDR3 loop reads CASSELAGPQETQYF. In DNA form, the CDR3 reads TGTGCCAGCAGTGAACTAGCGGGACCGCAAGAGACCCAGTACTTC.

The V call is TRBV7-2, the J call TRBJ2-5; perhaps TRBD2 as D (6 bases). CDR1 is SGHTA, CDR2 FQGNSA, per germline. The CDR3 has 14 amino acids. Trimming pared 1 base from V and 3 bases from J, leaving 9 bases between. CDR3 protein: CASSLVEGKETQYF. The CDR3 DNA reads TGTGCCAGCAGCTTAGTGGAGGGGAAAGAGACCCAGTACTTC.

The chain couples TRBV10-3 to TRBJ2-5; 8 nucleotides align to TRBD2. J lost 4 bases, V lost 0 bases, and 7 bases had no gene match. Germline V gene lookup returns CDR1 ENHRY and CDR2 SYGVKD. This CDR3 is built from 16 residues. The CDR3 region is CAISESQGLAGETQYF. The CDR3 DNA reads TGTGCCATCAGTGAGTCTCAAGGACTAGCTGGAGAGACCCAGTACTTC.

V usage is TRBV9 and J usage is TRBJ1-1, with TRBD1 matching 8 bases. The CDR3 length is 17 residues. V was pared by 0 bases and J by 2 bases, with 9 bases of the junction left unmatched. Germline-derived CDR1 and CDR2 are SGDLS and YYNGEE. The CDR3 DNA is TGTGCCAGCAGCGTAGACCCCCCACAGGGGGTTAACACTGAAGCTTTCTTT. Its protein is CASSVDPPQGVNTEAFF.

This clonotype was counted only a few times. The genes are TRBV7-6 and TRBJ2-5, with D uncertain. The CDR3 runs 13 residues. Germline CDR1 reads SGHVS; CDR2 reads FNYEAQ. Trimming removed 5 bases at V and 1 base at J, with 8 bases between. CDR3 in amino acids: CASSRHLQETQYF. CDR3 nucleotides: TGTGCCAGCAGCAGACATCTCCAAGAGACCCAGTACTTC.